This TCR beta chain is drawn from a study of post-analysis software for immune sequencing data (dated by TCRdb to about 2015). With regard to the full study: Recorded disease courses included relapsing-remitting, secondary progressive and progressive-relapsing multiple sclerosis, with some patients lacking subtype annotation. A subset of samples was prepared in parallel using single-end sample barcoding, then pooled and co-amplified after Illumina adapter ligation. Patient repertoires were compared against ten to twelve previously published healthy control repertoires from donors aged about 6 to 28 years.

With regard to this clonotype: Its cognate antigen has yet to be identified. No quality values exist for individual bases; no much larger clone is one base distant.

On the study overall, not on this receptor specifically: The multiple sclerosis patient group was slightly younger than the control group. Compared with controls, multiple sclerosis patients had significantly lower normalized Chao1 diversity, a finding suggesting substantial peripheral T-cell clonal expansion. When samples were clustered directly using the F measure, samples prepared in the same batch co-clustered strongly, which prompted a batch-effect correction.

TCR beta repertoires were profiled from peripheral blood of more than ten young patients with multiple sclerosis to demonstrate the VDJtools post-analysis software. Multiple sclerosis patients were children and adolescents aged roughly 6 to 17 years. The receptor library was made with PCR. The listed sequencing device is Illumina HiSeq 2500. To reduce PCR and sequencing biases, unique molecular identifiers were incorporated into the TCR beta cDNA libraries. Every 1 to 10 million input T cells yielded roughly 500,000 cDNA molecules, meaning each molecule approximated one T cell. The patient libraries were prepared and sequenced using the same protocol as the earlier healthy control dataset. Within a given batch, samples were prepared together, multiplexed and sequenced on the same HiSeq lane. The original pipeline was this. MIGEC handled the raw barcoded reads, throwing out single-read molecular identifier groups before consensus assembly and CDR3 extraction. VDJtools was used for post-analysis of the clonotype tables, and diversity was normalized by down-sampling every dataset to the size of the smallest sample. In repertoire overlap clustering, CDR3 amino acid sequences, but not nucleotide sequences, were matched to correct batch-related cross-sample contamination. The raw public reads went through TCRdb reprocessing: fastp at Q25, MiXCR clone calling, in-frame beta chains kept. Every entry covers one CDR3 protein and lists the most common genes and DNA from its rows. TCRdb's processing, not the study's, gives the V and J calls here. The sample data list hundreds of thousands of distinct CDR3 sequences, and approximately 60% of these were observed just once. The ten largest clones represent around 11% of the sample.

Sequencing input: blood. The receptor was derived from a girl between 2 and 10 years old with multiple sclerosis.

The DNA reads TGTGCCACCAGCAGCGAGAGGTTCATGGATGAGCAGTTCTTC. It is translated as CATSSERFMDEQFF. The chain links TRBV15 with TRBJ2-1; no D gene call is confident. The CDR3 spans 14 residues, from the cysteine through the phenylalanine. Here the CDR3 DNA is all that survives: 42 bases in frame from base 1. The germline V gene (reference sequence) gives CDR1 as LNHNV and CDR2 as YYDKDF. V lost 3 bases and J lost 8 bases; the stretch between them is 14 bases long.